This TCR beta chain comes out of a study of T cell responses to AZD1222 COVID-19 vaccine. Study-level points and caveats: Only a handful of people who got AZD1222 tested seropositive at baseline. Donors skewed white British and female; clonal diversity was possibly underestimated.

Sequencing was performed with immunoSEQ multiplex PCR; in TCRdb, only in-frame clones are kept and a portion is missing. Seen here are 95,000 to 150,000 clones, approximately 92% observed once, and the top ten hold under 9%. Points on this clone: The antigen is undetermined.

Some second doses came at about 4 weeks and others at about 12 weeks; these were pooled. The length of the CDR3 is 18 residues. CDR1 and CDR2 from the germline V gene are MNHNS and SASEGT. V was trimmed by 1 base and J by 2 bases, leaving 21 bases between them. The chain employs TRBV6-1 and TRBJ2-7; D is unclear. The sequence came from an adult who received the AZD1222 COVID-19 vaccine. The sequences come from peripheral blood, collected 28 days after the second AZD1222 dose. CDR3 sequence reads: CASSEVSQPYAVTYEQYF. In nucleotides, the CDR3 is TGTGCCAGCAGTGAAGTTTCGCAACCCTACGCAGTAACCTACGAGCAGTACTTC.